Below, 23 T cell receptor beta chains from the same sample are listed, as sequenced in a study of blood T cell repertoires in COVID-19. Data came from immunoSEQ multiplex PCR; TCRdb stores just in-frame clones and leaves some out. The table includes around 70,000 clones, around 86% detected once. Sequencing was performed on peripheral blood. These receptors came from a woman of 80 years or more with active or convalescent COVID-19.

The chain joins TRBV18 to TRBJ1-4; TRBD1 might be the D (5 bases). Trimming removed 10 bases at V and 3 bases at J, with 18 bases between. Germline V gene data show CDR1 as KGHSH and CDR2 as LQKENI. The CDR3 covers 15 residues. CDR3 residues: CATRGGGGSNEKLFF. The DNA of the CDR3 is TGTGCCACCCGCGGGGGTGGAGGTTCTAATGAAAAACTGTTTTTT.

The chain combines TRBV6-6 with TRBJ2-1, with 11 bases matching TRBD1. Germline-derived CDR1 and CDR2 are MNHNY and SVGAGI (reference sequence). The ends lost 8 bases at V and 9 bases at J; junction bases unmatched: 0. The CDR3 extends over 11 amino acids. The CDR3 DNA reads as TGTGCCAGCGGGACAGGGGGTGAGCAGTTCTTC. Amino acid sequence: CASGTGGEQFF.

The chain has TRBV6-6 and TRBJ1-4; 9 bases fit TRBD1. Germline V gene lookup returns CDR1 MNHNY and CDR2 SVGAGI (reference sequence). CDR3 length: 14 residues. Germline trimming cut 6 bases from V and 7 bases from J; bases unmatched to any gene: 6. CDR3 DNA: TGTGCCAGCAGACGGACAGGGGTCGTTGAAAAACTGTTTTTT. This translates into CASRRTGVVEKLFF.

The chain employs TRBV6-2 or TRBV6-3 and TRBJ1-5; D is possibly TRBD1 (6 bases). CDR1 and CDR2 (germline): MNHEY, SVGEGT. This CDR3 comprises 15 residues. Trimming cost V 6 bases and J 5 bases, with 17 bases left between them. The DNA of the CDR3 is TGTGCCAGCAGCCGGGACAATGGGGAGCATCAGCCCCAGCATTTT. This encodes CASSRDNGEHQPQHF.

The genes are TRBV7-3 and TRBJ1-2, with no clear D. CDR1 and CDR2 from the germline V gene are SGHTA and FQGTGA. Deletions cut 5 bases from V and 2 bases from J, with 15 bases between. The CDR3 has 15 amino acids. The CDR3 nucleotides are TGTGCCAGCAGCCCGGGTCGTGGCGGCAACTATGGCTACACCTTC. This encodes CASSPGRGGNYGYTF.

The chain has TRBV18 and TRBJ2-5; D gene unclear. V dropped 6 bases and J dropped 1 base, with 6 bases sitting between them. This CDR3 has 12 amino acids. The germline CDR1 and CDR2 sequences are KGHSH and LQKENI. The CDR3 DNA follows: TGTGCCAGCTCGGGCTTCCAAGAGACCCAGTACTTC. It specifies CASSGFQETQYF.

V is TRBV19 and J is TRBJ2-1, with TRBD2 matching 14 bases. This CDR3 comprises 16 residues. Losses at the gene ends were 3 bases for V and 7 bases for J; bases not matched to a gene: 5. The germline gives CDR1 LNHDA, CDR2 SQIVND (reference sequence). In nucleotides, the CDR3 is TGTGCCAGTAGTATTCGTGGACTAGCGGGGGGAAATGAGCAGTTCTTC. It translates to CASSIRGLAGGNEQFF.

The chain has TRBV6-5 and TRBJ2-7; 9 nucleotides agree with TRBD1. This CDR3 has 14 residues. The germline gives CDR1 MNHEY, CDR2 SVGAGI. Trimming cost V 6 bases and J 0 bases; bases outside gene matches: 3. CDR3: CASSRDRDSYEQYF. The CDR3 DNA follows: TGTGCCAGCAGCCGGGACAGGGACTCCTACGAGCAGTACTTC.

The rearrangement links TRBV5-1 to TRBJ1-2; TRBD1 aligns across 9 bases. J was trimmed by 8 bases and V by 4 bases; bases with no gene match: 6. This CDR3 has 13 residues. Germline V CDR1 and CDR2: SGHRS, YFSETQ. CDR3 protein: CASSTGQGLGYTF. The CDR3 nucleotides are TGCGCCAGCAGCACGGGACAGGGATTAGGCTACACCTTC.

The table lists this clone with a few counts. The chain employs TRBV7-3 and TRBJ2-2; D may be TRBD1 (5 bases). The CDR3 is made up of 15 amino acids. Germline V gene sequence: CDR1 SGHTA, CDR2 FQGTGA. The V gene lost 4 bases and the J gene lost 7 bases, with 16 bases spanning the gap. CDR3: CASSSTAQGSGELFF. CDR3 DNA sequence: TGTGCCAGCAGCTCGACAGCTCAGGGTAGCGGGGAGCTGTTTTTT.

The V call is TRBV4-2, the J call TRBJ1-5, with D perhaps TRBD1 (5 bases). Germline V CDR1 and CDR2: LGHNA, YNFKEQ. The CDR3 covers 15 residues. V dropped 6 bases and J dropped 2 bases, with 14 bases sitting between them. CDR3 bases: TGTGCCAGCAGTATACAAGGGGAGGGCAATCAGCCCCAGCATTTT. Its translation: CASSIQGEGNQPQHF.

This chain uses TRBV4-2 with TRBJ1-2, with D possibly matching TRBD1 (5 bases). There are 15 residues in the CDR3. The germline V gene has CDR1 LGHNA and CDR2 YNFKEQ. V gave up 1 base and J gave up 0 bases, with 9 bases separating them. The CDR3 is CASSQAGAANYGYTF. The CDR3 DNA reads as TGTGCCAGCAGCCAAGCTGGGGCCGCTAACTATGGCTACACCTTC.

This clone has a handful of counts. The chain is built from TRBV30 and TRBJ2-7; TRBD1 agrees at 9 bases. The V and J ends lost 5 bases and 4 bases, in that order; junction bases with no gene match: 9. This CDR3 has 14 residues. The germline V gene encodes CDR1 GTSNPN and CDR2 SVGIG (reference sequence). The CDR3 DNA is TGTGCCTGGGGGGGGACAGGGTCTTTATACGAGCAGTACTTC. Protein product: CAWGGTGSLYEQYF. Variable domain in full (rest from reference TRBV30 and TRBJ2-7): SQTIHQWPATLVQPVGSPLSLECTVEGTSNPNLYWYRQAAGRGLQLLFYSVGIGQISSEVPQNLSASRPQDRQFILSSKKLLLSDSGFYLCAWGGTGSLYEQYFGPGTRLTVT.

There are a few counts of this clone. This sequence joins TRBV29-1 and TRBJ2-7; 7 bases fit TRBD2. Unmatched junction bases numbered 1, after V lost 1 base and J lost 4 bases. Germline V gene data show CDR1 as SQVTM and CDR2 as ANQGSEA. This CDR3 is built from 12 residues. The CDR3 DNA follows: TGCAGCGTTGAAGGGGGGGGTTACGAGCAGTACTTC. Protein: CSVEGGGYEQYF.

This chain uses TRBV10-3 with TRBJ2-7; TRBD2 matches at 7 bases. This CDR3 has 13 residues. Germline V gene sequence: CDR1 ENHRY, CDR2 SYGVKD. Trimming at V came to 3 bases and at J to 2 bases, leaving 1 base not matched to a gene. CDR3 protein: CAISEGTTYEQYF. The CDR3 region has the DNA TGTGCCATCAGTGAAGGGACTACCTACGAGCAGTACTTC.

The V call is TRBV29-1, the J call TRBJ2-5; 9 nucleotides agree with TRBD1. The CDR3 runs 14 residues. V shed 5 bases, J shed 1 base, and the junction held 5 bases outside the gene matches. Per the germline V gene, CDR1 is SQVTM and CDR2 is ANQGSEA. The CDR3 loop is CSVNRDRVQETQYF. The CDR3 DNA follows: TGCAGCGTTAACCGGGACAGGGTCCAAGAGACCCAGTACTTC.

This clone has only a few counts. This chain joins TRBV19 and TRBJ2-7, with TRBD2 matching over 9 bases. Germline lookup yields CDR1 LNHDA and CDR2 SQIVND (reference sequence). V shed 7 bases and J 2 bases; nucleotides not matched to a gene: 6. The CDR3 is 14 amino acids. CDR3 DNA sequence: TGTGCCAGTAAGCCTATAGCGGGGGCCTACGAGCAGTACTTC. It encodes CASKPIAGAYEQYF.

This clone was seen a few times. The chain joins TRBV6-5 to TRBJ2-1; 7 bases are a match to TRBD2. This CDR3 comprises 14 residues. CDR1 is MNHEY and CDR2 is SVGAGI in the germline V gene. Losses at the gene ends were 2 bases for V and 8 bases for J; bases not matched to a gene: 6. The CDR3 nucleotides are TGTGCCAGCAGTTACCTAGGGGAGGGCGATGAGCAGTTCTTC. Its protein is CASSYLGEGDEQFF.

The chain combines TRBV6-6 with TRBJ2-7; 7 bases match TRBD1. Unmatched junction bases numbered 4, after V lost 5 bases and J lost 3 bases. The CDR3 has 13 residues. Germline V CDR1 and CDR2: MNHNY, SVGAGI (reference sequence). For the CDR3, the DNA is TGTGCCAGCAGTCTAGACAGGGACTACGAGCAGTACTTC. Translation: CASSLDRDYEQYF.

The J gene is TRBJ1-6, the V gene TRBV19; D is ambiguous. With 0 bases removed from V and 12 bases from J, the gap between germline ends came to 12 bases. Looked up from germline, CDR1 is LNHDA and CDR2 is SQIVND (reference sequence). The CDR3 contains 14 residues. CDR3 sequence: CASSIDHTKEPLHF. The CDR3 DNA follows: TGTGCCAGTAGTATAGATCACACAAAAGAACCCCTCCACTTT.

This clone was counted only a few times. CDR3 residues: CASSQVGRDAPLHF. The CDR3 DNA is TGTGCCAGCAGCCAAGTCGGCAGGGATGCACCCCTCCACTTT. The rearrangement uses TRBV14 and TRBJ1-6, with TRBD1 as a possible D gene (5 bases). The CDR3 covers 14 residues. The germline CDR1 and CDR2 sequences are SGHDN and FVKESK. V lost 1 base and J lost 11, with 12 bases in between.

This clone has only a few counts. The rearrangement uses TRBV24-1 and TRBJ1-2; 8 bases line up with TRBD1. The CDR3 has 15 amino acids. CDR1 and CDR2 (germline): KGHDR, SFDVKD. Trimming removed 4 bases from V and 8 bases from J; junction bases left unmatched: 11. Here the CDR3 reads CATSDPYQGARGYTF. The CDR3 bases are TGTGCCACCAGTGACCCCTATCAGGGGGCACGGGGCTACACCTTC.

This clone has only one observation. The chain links TRBV13 to TRBJ2-1, with D perhaps TRBD1 (6 bases). The germline gives CDR1 PRHDT, CDR2 FYEKMQ (reference sequence). Between the trimmed V and J ends, which lost 8 bases and 7 bases, there was a span of 18 bases. The CDR3 is 14 residues long. CDR3: CASQALGQSNEQFF. The CDR3 DNA is TGTGCCAGCCAGGCCCTAGGACAGTCAAATGAGCAGTTCTTC.